These T cell receptor beta chains were read from a single sample in a study of siplizumab effects on memory and regulatory T cells. Measured with immunoSEQ multiplex PCR; TCRdb has only the in-frame clones, and not every one. The table records 80,000 to 130,000 clones, about 91% of them present only once. The sequenced material came from Tregs sorted from blood. These receptors originate from a human donor in good health. Both conserved end residues are part of each CDR3. A D gene is named only where the DNA matches it firmly. Size tells how often a clone was seen (once, few, many) or the class of an expanded clone, and some rows leave it out.

clone size: NA
D gene: NA
J gene: TRBJ1-1
V gene: TRBV6-4
CDR3 DNA: TGTGCCAGCAGTGTCCGAACAGGGAGCACTGAAGCTTTCTTT
CDR3 protein: CASSVRTGSTEAFF

clone size: once
D gene: NA
J gene: TRBJ2-5
V gene: TRBV5-1
CDR3 DNA: TGCGCCAGCAGCGGGGCCCCCCGCGAGACCCAGTACTTC
CDR3 protein: CASSGAPRETQYF

clone size: NA
D gene: NA
J gene: TRBJ2-7
V gene: TRBV4-1
CDR3 DNA: TGCGCCAGCAGCCAAGTTGACCGGGGAGACTACGAGCAGTACTTC
CDR3 protein: CASSQVDRGDYEQYF

clone size: NA
D gene: TRBD2
J gene: TRBJ2-3
V gene: TRBV5-1
CDR3 DNA: TGCGCCAGCAGCTCACTAGCGGGCAGCACAGATACGCAGTATTTT
CDR3 protein: CASSSLAGSTDTQYF

clone size: NA
D gene: TRBD2
J gene: TRBJ2-1
V gene: TRBV7-3
CDR3 DNA: TGTGCCAGCAGCTTAAATAGCGGGGGGTGGAGTAATGAGCAGTTCTTC
CDR3 protein: CASSLNSGGWSNEQFF

clone size: NA
D gene: NA
J gene: TRBJ1-2
V gene: TRBV11-2
CDR3 DNA: TGTGCCAGCAGCGGGAATCGCTATGGCTACACCTTC
CDR3 protein: CASSGNRYGYTF

clone size: NA
D gene: TRBD2
J gene: TRBJ2-2
V gene: TRBV11-2
CDR3 DNA: TGTGCCAGCAGCTTCGCGGGAGCGGCCGGGGAGCTGTTTTTT
CDR3 protein: CASSFAGAAGELFF

clone size: NA
D gene: NA
J gene: TRBJ2-3
V gene: TRBV11-1
CDR3 DNA: TGTGCCAGCAGCTTAGGGGGTCCCCAAAGGCACTCGGATACGCAGTATTTT
CDR3 protein: CASSLGGPQRHSDTQYF

clone size: NA
D gene: NA
J gene: TRBJ1-3
V gene: TRBV6-6
CDR3 DNA: TGCGGGGTGGGGAAGGGAAACACCATATATTTT
CDR3 protein: CGVGKGNTIYF

clone size: NA
D gene: NA
J gene: TRBJ2-7
V gene: TRBV7-6
CDR3 DNA: TGTGCCAGCAGCTTAGTTGGGGTGGGAGGCGAGCAGTACTTC
CDR3 protein: CASSLVGVGGEQYF

clone size: NA
D gene: NA
J gene: TRBJ1-1
V gene: TRBV19
CDR3 DNA: TGTGCCAGTAGTAACGCGGGATTGGGAGGTGCTGAAGCTTTCTTT
CDR3 protein: CASSNAGLGGAEAFF

clone size: NA
D gene: TRBD2
J gene: TRBJ2-5
V gene: TRBV7-8
CDR3 DNA: TGTGCCAGCAGCTCGGGACTAGCGGGAGGAGGAGAGACCCAGTACTTC
CDR3 protein: CASSSGLAGGGETQYF

clone size: NA
D gene: TRBD1
J gene: TRBJ2-7
V gene: TRBV4-1
CDR3 DNA: TGCGCCAGCAGCCCGACCTTGGACAGGGGAAGATACGAGCAGTACTTC
CDR3 protein: CASSPTLDRGRYEQYF

clone size: NA
D gene: TRBD2
J gene: TRBJ2-5
V gene: TRBV18
CDR3 DNA: TGTGCCAGCTCACCACTGACGGGAGGGGAGACCCAGTACTTC
CDR3 protein: CASSPLTGGETQYF

clone size: NA
D gene: TRBD2
J gene: TRBJ2-1
V gene: TRBV5-1
CDR3 DNA: TGCGCCAGCAGCGGGAGGGCCCTCGACAATGAGCAGTTCTTC
CDR3 protein: CASSGRALDNEQFF

clone size: few
D gene: NA
J gene: TRBJ2-2
V gene: TRBV5-1
CDR3 DNA: TGCGCCAGCAGCTTGCGCTGGGAGAGCACCGGGGAGCTGTTTTTT
CDR3 protein: CASSLRWESTGELFF

clone size: NA
D gene: NA
J gene: TRBJ2-5
V gene: TRBV28
CDR3 DNA: TGTGCCAGCAGACTCGCAGGGGACCAAGAGACCCAGTACTTC
CDR3 protein: CASRLAGDQETQYF

clone size: NA
D gene: NA
J gene: TRBJ2-3
V gene: TRBV9
CDR3 DNA: TGTGCCAGCAGCCTTCACACAGATACGCAGTATTTT
CDR3 protein: CASSLHTDTQYF

clone size: NA
D gene: NA
J gene: TRBJ1-1
V gene: TRBV7-2
CDR3 DNA: TGTGCCAGCAGCTCGGGGGGGGCAGGATACACTGAAGCTTTCTTT
CDR3 protein: CASSSGGAGYTEAFF

clone size: NA
D gene: TRBD1
J gene: TRBJ1-5
V gene: TRBV27
CDR3 DNA: TGTGCCAGCAGTCCCATTGGGACAGTTATTAGCAATCAGCCCCAGCATTTT
CDR3 protein: CASSPIGTVISNQPQHF

clone size: NA
D gene: NA
J gene: TRBJ2-3
V gene: TRBV5-1
CDR3 DNA: TGCGCCAGCAAAGCGGGCGCGCCGGATACGCAGTATTTT
CDR3 protein: CASKAGAPDTQYF

clone size: NA
D gene: NA
J gene: TRBJ1-1
V gene: TRBV2
CDR3 DNA: TGTGCCAGCGCGGGACAACACTCCACTGAAGCTTTCTTT
CDR3 protein: CASAGQHSTEAFF

clone size: NA
D gene: NA
J gene: TRBJ1-4
V gene: TRBV5-4
CDR3 DNA: TGTGCCAGCAGCTCCGGGACATTACGTGAAAAACTGTTTTTT
CDR3 protein: CASSSGTLREKLFF

clone size: NA
D gene: NA
J gene: TRBJ2-7
V gene: TRBV11-3
CDR3 DNA: TGTGCCAGCAGCTTTGACCCGGTCGGCGAGCAGTACTTC
CDR3 protein: CASSFDPVGEQYF

clone size: NA
D gene: TRBD2
J gene: TRBJ2-1
V gene: TRBV5-1
CDR3 DNA: TGCGCCAGCAGCGCCGGGACTAGCGGGAGTGGGGAGCAGTTCTTC
CDR3 protein: CASSAGTSGSGEQFF

clone size: NA
D gene: TRBD1
J gene: TRBJ1-5
V gene: TRBV19
CDR3 DNA: TGTGCCAGTAGCAACGACAGGGAAGGGGAGCCCCAGCATTTT
CDR3 protein: CASSNDREGEPQHF

clone size: NA
D gene: NA
J gene: TRBJ2-7
V gene: TRBV28
CDR3 DNA: TGTGCCAGCAGCCAAGGGGGTACTTGGTCCTACGAGCAGTACTTC
CDR3 protein: CASSQGGTWSYEQYF

clone size: NA
D gene: TRBD1
J gene: TRBJ2-1
V gene: TRBV15
CDR3 DNA: TGTGCCACCCGATCACAGGGGGGCAATGAGCAGTTCTTC
CDR3 protein: CATRSQGGNEQFF

clone size: NA
D gene: NA
J gene: TRBJ2-7
V gene: TRBV5-5
CDR3 DNA: TGTGCCAGCAGCGTGATGGGAGGAGGGATCCCCTACGAGCAGTACTTC
CDR3 protein: CASSVMGGGIPYEQYF

clone size: NA
D gene: NA
J gene: TRBJ1-6
V gene: TRBV2
CDR3 DNA: TGTGCCAGCAGTGAAAAGGAGCTTTCACCCCTCCACTTT
CDR3 protein: CASSEKELSPLHF

clone size: NA
D gene: NA
J gene: TRBJ2-7
V gene: TRBV29-1
CDR3 DNA: TGCAGCGTTGGTAACACCACCTACGAGCAGTACTTC
CDR3 protein: CSVGNTTYEQYF

clone size: NA
D gene: NA
J gene: TRBJ2-1
V gene: TRBV6-4
CDR3 DNA: TGTGCCAGCAGCAGGCAGGCGATCCGCCGCAATGAGCAGTTCTTC
CDR3 protein: CASSRQAIRRNEQFF

clone size: NA
D gene: NA
J gene: TRBJ2-5
V gene: TRBV7-3
CDR3 DNA: TGTGCCAGCAGCTCCCTCGGCAGCCAAGAGACCCAGTACTTC
CDR3 protein: CASSSLGSQETQYF

clone size: NA
D gene: NA
J gene: TRBJ2-5
V gene: TRBV5-1
CDR3 DNA: TGCGCCAGCAGCTTGCGGGGACAAGAGACCCAGTACTTC
CDR3 protein: CASSLRGQETQYF

clone size: NA
D gene: TRBD1
J gene: TRBJ2-7
V gene: TRBV28
CDR3 DNA: TGTGCCAGCAGTCCGTTGGGACAGGGAGTATCCTACGAGCAGTACTTC
CDR3 protein: CASSPLGQGVSYEQYF

clone size: NA
D gene: TRBD2
J gene: TRBJ2-3
V gene: TRBV2
CDR3 DNA: TGTGCCAGCAGTGATTTTGGGGGGGCAGATACGCAGTATTTT
CDR3 protein: CASSDFGGADTQYF

clone size: NA
D gene: TRBD1
J gene: TRBJ1-2
V gene: TRBV2
CDR3 DNA: TGTGCCAGCAGTGAAGCGCCCACAGGGGGCGATGGCTACACCTTC
CDR3 protein: CASSEAPTGGDGYTF

clone size: once
D gene: TRBD2
J gene: TRBJ2-7
V gene: TRBV5-4
CDR3 DNA: TGTGCCAGCGGGGGGGAGGGCCGGTGCGAGCAGTACTTC
CDR3 protein: CASGGEGRCEQYF

clone size: NA
D gene: NA
J gene: TRBJ1-1
V gene: TRBV14
CDR3 DNA: TGTGCCAGCAGCCCTAGGGTGGACACTGAAGCTTTCTTT
CDR3 protein: CASSPRVDTEAFF

clone size: NA
D gene: NA
J gene: TRBJ1-1
V gene: TRBV7-3
CDR3 DNA: TGTGCCAGCAGCTTACTAGGGGCTACTGAAGCTTTCTTT
CDR3 protein: CASSLLGATEAFF

clone size: NA
D gene: TRBD2
J gene: TRBJ2-1
V gene: TRBV2
CDR3 DNA: TGTGCCAGCAGTGAAAACCTAGCGGGAGTGGTTGAGCAGTTCTTC
CDR3 protein: CASSENLAGVVEQFF

clone size: once
D gene: NA
J gene: TRBJ2-2
V gene: TRBV27
CDR3 DNA: TGTGCCAGCAGTTTACGGCGCGGGGAGCTGTTTTTT
CDR3 protein: CASSLRRGELFF

clone size: NA
D gene: NA
J gene: TRBJ2-7
V gene: TRBV5-1
CDR3 DNA: TGCGCCAGCAGTCACGACCAGGGGGGACGCTACGAGCAGTACTTC
CDR3 protein: CASSHDQGGRYEQYF

clone size: once
D gene: NA
J gene: TRBJ2-1
V gene: TRBV9
CDR3 DNA: TGTGCCAGCAGCGTCTCCCCATACAATGAGCAGTTCTTC
CDR3 protein: CASSVSPYNEQFF

clone size: NA
D gene: NA
J gene: TRBJ2-1
V gene: TRBV4-1
CDR3 DNA: TGCGCCAGCAGCCAAAGCTGGATCTACGATGAGCAGTTCTTC
CDR3 protein: CASSQSWIYDEQFF

clone size: NA
D gene: NA
J gene: TRBJ2-3
V gene: TRBV5-6
CDR3 DNA: TGTGCCAGCAGCCTAAGAGATACGCAGTATTTT
CDR3 protein: CASSLRDTQYF

clone size: NA
D gene: TRBD1
J gene: TRBJ2-1
V gene: TRBV6-6
CDR3 DNA: TGTGCCAGCAGTTACGGGCAGGGGGCATATGAGCAGTTCTTC
CDR3 protein: CASSYGQGAYEQFF

clone size: once
D gene: NA
J gene: TRBJ2-3
V gene: TRBV14
CDR3 DNA: TGTGCCAGCAGCCAAGCTTATGAAGGGATCGCAGATACGCAGTATTTT
CDR3 protein: CASSQAYEGIADTQYF

clone size: NA
D gene: TRBD2
J gene: TRBJ2-3
V gene: TRBV5-1
CDR3 DNA: TGCGCCAGCAGCTTAGGGGCTAGCGGGAGGATTGGCGCAGATACGCAGTATTTT
CDR3 protein: CASSLGASGRIGADTQYF

clone size: NA
D gene: NA
J gene: TRBJ2-1
V gene: TRBV6-5
CDR3 DNA: TGTGCCAGCAGTTACCTGACAGCCGGTGAGCAGTTCTTC
CDR3 protein: CASSYLTAGEQFF

clone size: NA
D gene: TRBD1
J gene: TRBJ1-2
V gene: TRBV6-5
CDR3 DNA: TGTGCCAGCACAAATTGGGACAGGGGATTGAATGGCTACACCTTC
CDR3 protein: CASTNWDRGLNGYTF

clone size: NA
D gene: TRBD1
J gene: TRBJ1-4
V gene: TRBV19
CDR3 DNA: TGTGCCAGTAGTTCGGGACAGGGGGCGACGGTGGATGAACTGTTTTTT
CDR3 protein: CASSSGQGATVDELFF

clone size: NA
D gene: TRBD1
J gene: TRBJ2-3
V gene: TRBV6-1
CDR3 DNA: TGTGCCAGCAGTGAACGAGGACAGGGGGCTATAGATACGCAGTATTTT
CDR3 protein: CASSERGQGAIDTQYF

clone size: NA
D gene: TRBD2
J gene: TRBJ2-7
V gene: TRBV27
CDR3 DNA: TGTGCCAGCAGTTTTAATCAGAGGGGAGGGTACGAGCAGTACTTC
CDR3 protein: CASSFNQRGGYEQYF